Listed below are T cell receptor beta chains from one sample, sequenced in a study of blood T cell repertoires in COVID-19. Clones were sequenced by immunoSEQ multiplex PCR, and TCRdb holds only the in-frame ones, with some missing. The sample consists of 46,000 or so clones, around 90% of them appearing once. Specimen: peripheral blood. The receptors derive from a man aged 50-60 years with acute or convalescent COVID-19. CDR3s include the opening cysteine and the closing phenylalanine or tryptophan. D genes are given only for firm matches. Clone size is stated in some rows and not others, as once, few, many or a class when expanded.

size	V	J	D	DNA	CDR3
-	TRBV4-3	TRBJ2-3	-	TGCGCCAGCAGTTTCTCCGGGGAGAGTAGCACAGATACGCAGTATTTT	CASSFSGESSTDTQYF
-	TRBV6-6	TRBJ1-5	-	TGTGCCAGCAGTTACACCCAGGGGAATCAGCCCCAGCATTTT	CASSYTQGNQPQHF
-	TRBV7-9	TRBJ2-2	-	TGTGCCAGCAGCCCTTTCGGCGGAGCCCCGGCGGAGGCCGGGGAGCTGTTTTTT	CASSPFGGAPAEAGELFF
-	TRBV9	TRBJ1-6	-	TGTGCCAGCAGCGTAGAAGCATCACCCCTCCACTTT	CASSVEASPLHF
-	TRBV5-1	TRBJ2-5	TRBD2	TGCGCCAGCAGCCTAAGACTAGCGGGGCAGGGGGAGACCCAGTACTTC	CASSLRLAGQGETQYF
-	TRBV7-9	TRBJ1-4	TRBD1	TGTGCCAGCAGCCGAATTACAGGGGCGCCTAATGAAAAACTGTTTTTT	CASSRITGAPNEKLFF
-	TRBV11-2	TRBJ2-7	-	TGTGCCAGCAGCTTAGATACGCCTCGATCGGTATACGAGCAGTACTTC	CASSLDTPRSVYEQYF
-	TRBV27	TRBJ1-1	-	TGTGCCAGCAGTTTATTCCTAGGGGGGGTTTTCACTGAAGCTTTCTTT	CASSLFLGGVFTEAFF
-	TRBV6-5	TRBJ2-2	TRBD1	TGTGCCAGCAGTACACAGGGGCCCGGGGAGCTGTTTTTT	CASSTQGPGELFF
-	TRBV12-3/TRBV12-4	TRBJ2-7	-	TGTGCCAGCGCGAGTTACGAGCAGTACTTC	CASASYEQYF
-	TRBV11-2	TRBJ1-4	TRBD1	TGTGCCAGCAGCTTAGAGGCAGGGGGGCCCGAAAAACTGTTTTTT	CASSLEAGGPEKLFF
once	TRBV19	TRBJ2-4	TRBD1	TGTGCCAGTACCCCTAAACCCGACAGGGTAGCCAAAAACATTCAGTACTTC	CASTPKPDRVAKNIQYF
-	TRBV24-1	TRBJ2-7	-	TGTGCCACCAGAAGGGATCCCGGGGTCTACGAGCAGTACTTC	CATRRDPGVYEQYF
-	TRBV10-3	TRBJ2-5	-	TGTGCCATCAGTTGGACATACCAAGAGACCCAGTACTTC	CAISWTYQETQYF
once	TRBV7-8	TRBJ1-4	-	TGTGCCAGCAGCTCGAACCCGGGATCCAATGAACAACTGTTTTTT	CASSSNPGSNEQLFF
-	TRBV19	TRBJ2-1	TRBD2	TGTGCCAGTAGTATAGCTGCGGGAGGCCCTGAGCAGTTCTTC	CASSIAAGGPEQFF
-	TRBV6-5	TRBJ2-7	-	TGTGCCAGCAGTCCCCTGGAGGGCTGGGGCGAGCAGTACTTC	CASSPLEGWGEQYF
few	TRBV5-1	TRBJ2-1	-	TGCGCCAGCAGCTTGGTTCCAGCGGAAGACAATGAGCAGTTCTTC	CASSLVPAEDNEQFF
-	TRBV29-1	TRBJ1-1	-	TGCAGCGTTGACTCCACCCGGGGGGGCACTGAAGCTTTCTTT	CSVDSTRGGTEAFF
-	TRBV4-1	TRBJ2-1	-	TGCGCCAGCAGCCAGGGCGGGCCCTACAATGAGCAGTTCTTC	CASSQGGPYNEQFF